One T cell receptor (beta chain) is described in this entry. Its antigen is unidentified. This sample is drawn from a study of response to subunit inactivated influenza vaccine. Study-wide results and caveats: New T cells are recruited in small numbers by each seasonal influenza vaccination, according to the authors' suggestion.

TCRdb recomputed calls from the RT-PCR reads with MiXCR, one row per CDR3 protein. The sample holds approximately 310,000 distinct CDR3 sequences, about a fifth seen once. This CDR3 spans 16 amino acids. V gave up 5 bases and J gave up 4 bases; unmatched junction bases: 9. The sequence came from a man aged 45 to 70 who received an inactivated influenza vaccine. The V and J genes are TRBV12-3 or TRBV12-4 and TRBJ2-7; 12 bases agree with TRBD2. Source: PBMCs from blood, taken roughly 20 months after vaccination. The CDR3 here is CASSPSGRAGMYEQYF. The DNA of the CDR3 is TGTGCCAGCAGTCCTAGCGGGAGGGCCGGAATGTACGAGCAGTACTTC.